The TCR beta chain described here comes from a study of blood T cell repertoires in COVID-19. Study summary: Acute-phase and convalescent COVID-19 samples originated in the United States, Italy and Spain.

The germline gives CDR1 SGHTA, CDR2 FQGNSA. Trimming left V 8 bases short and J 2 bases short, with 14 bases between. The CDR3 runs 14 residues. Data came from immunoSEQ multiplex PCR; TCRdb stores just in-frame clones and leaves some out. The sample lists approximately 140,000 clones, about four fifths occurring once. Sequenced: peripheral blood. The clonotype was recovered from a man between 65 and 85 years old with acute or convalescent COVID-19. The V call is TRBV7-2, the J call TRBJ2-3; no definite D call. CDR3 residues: CASAWAPNTDTQYF. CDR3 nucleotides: TGTGCCAGCGCCTGGGCGCCAAACACAGATACGCAGTATTTT.